The present entry profiles one TCR beta chain with its context. Its antigen has not been determined. No base-level quality is on record; no much larger clone is a single base apart. Donors formed part of the validation cohort, which comprised 120 subjects and was distinct from the first cohort of some 700 subjects. Measured from the cysteine to the phenylalanine, the CDR3 is 15 residues long. This entry keeps only the CDR3 DNA: 45 bases, framed from base 1. CDR1 SGHDN and CDR2 FVKESK were looked up in the germline V gene. Clipping removes 5 bases from V and 0 bases from J, with 4 as the unmatched junction base count. This sample is part of a study of cytomegalovirus exposure and HLA in healthy donors (TCRdb year 2017). About the study as a whole: According to a later analysis, the 120 or so validation repertoires were produced on the same platform as the approximately 610 repertoires of the first cohort. In addition to the first cohort of approximately 670 subjects, a separate validation cohort of 130 or so different subjects was used. The study combined high-throughput TCR immunosequencing, statistical association of individual TCRs with disease status, and machine learning to predict cytomegalovirus infection status. The study aimed to test whether cataloging public T cell receptors could reveal signatures of past pathogen exposure. What the work shows at the level of the full study, not this receptor alone: In vitro tests confirmed that three of the cytomegalovirus-associated TCR beta chains recognize cytomegalovirus antigens. In both the original and validation cohorts, the classifier was reported to diagnose cytomegalovirus status with high specificity and sensitivity. According to the authors, the approach could potentially be generalized to other disease states and immunological phenotypes. All 120 or so repertoires were used to score co-occurrence in the validation cohort in a later analysis, because that analysis had no HLA typing for the cohort. A later analysis found that TCRs clustered in the first cohort also tended to co-occur in the roughly 120 validation repertoires, with 90% to 95% of cluster scores above 0. Most TCR sequences were seen in very few donors, while some public TCRs were found in many individuals. The study listed 170 or so TCR beta chains as associated with cytomegalovirus.

The library was prepared using the immunoSEQ multiplex PCR assay. For the original study's pipeline: A statistical classification framework was built to diagnose cytomegalovirus status from the catalog of TCR beta chain sequences. The clones in this table, taken by TCRdb from immuneACCESS, are in-frame only. Not every clone is retained; where verified, under half of the shortfall comes from an unresolved V gene, and the cause of the rest is unknown. V and J calls and clone size are given by that table; D and trimming were obtained from the DNA. Present in this sample are 60,000 to 90,000 clones, about 95% of which were seen just once. The ten largest clonotypes hold about 0.63% of the sample.

This receptor was obtained from a young woman in good health and CMV-seronegative. Sequenced sample: PBMCs. Recombination linked TRBV14 to TRBJ1-3, with TRBD1 matching 7 junction bases. The sequenced DNA: TGTGCCAGCAGCTTCCGACAGGGCTCTGGAAACACCATATATTTT. Its product reads: CASSFRQGSGNTIYF.